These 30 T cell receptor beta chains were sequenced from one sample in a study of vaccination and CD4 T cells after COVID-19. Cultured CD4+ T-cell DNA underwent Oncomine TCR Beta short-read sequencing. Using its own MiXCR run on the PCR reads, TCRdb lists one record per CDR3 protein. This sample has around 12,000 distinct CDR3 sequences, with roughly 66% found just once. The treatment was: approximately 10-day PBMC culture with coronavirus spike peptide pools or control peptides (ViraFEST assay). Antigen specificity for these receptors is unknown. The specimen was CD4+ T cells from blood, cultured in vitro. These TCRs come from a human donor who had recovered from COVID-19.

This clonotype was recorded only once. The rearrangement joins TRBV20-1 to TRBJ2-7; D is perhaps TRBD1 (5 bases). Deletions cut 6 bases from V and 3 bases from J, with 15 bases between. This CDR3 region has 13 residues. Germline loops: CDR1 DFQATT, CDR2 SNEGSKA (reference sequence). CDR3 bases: TGCAGTGCCGAGGAAGACAGACTCTACGAGCAGTACTTC. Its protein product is CSAEEDRLYEQYF.

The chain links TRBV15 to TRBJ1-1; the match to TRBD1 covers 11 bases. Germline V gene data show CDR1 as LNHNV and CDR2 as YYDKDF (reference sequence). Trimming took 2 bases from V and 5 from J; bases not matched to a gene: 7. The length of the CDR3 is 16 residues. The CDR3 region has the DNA TGTGCCACCAGCAGAACGGACAGGGGGCTATGGACTGAAGCTTTCTTT. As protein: CATSRTDRGLWTEAFF.

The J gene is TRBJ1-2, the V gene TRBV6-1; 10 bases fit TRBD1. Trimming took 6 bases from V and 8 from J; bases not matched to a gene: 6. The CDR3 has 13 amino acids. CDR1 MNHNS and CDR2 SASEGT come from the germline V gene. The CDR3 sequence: CASRTGGAGGYTF. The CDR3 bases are TGTGCCAGCAGGACAGGGGGCGCGGGGGGCTACACCTTC.

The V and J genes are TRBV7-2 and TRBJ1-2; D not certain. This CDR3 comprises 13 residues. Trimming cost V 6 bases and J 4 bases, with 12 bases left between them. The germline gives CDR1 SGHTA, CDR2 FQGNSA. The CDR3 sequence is CASSSGVSYGYTF. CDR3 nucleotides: TGTGCCAGCAGTTCCGGGGTTTCCTATGGCTACACCTTC.

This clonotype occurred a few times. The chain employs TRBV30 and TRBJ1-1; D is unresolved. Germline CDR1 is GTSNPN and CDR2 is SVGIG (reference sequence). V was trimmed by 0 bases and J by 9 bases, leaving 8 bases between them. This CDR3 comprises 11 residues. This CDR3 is CAWSVGRQAFF. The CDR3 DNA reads TGTGCCTGGAGTGTTGGTCGCCAAGCTTTCTTT. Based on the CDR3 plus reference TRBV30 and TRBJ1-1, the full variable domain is SQTIHQWPATLVQPVGSPLSLECTVEGTSNPNLYWYRQAAGRGLQLLFYSVGIGQISSEVPQNLSASRPQDRQFILSSKKLLLSDSGFYLCAWSVGRQAFFGQGTRLTVV.

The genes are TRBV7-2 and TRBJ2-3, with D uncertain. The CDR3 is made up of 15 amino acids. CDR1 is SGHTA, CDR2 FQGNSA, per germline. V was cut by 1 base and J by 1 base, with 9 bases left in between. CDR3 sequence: CASSLGVIRTDTQYF. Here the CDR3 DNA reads TGTGCCAGCAGCTTAGGGGTTATCCGCACAGATACGCAGTATTTT.

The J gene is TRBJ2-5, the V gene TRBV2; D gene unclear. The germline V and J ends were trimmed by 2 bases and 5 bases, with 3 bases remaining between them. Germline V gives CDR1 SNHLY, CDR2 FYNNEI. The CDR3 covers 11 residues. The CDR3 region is CASSERETQYF. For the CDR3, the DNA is TGTGCCAGCAGTGAAAGGGAGACCCAGTACTTC.

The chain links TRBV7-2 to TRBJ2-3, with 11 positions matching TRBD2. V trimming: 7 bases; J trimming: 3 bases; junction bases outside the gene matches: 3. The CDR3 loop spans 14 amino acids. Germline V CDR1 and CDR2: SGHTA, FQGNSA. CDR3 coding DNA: TGTGCCAGCATCCGGACTAGCGGGACAGATACGCAGTATTTT. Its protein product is CASIRTSGTDTQYF.

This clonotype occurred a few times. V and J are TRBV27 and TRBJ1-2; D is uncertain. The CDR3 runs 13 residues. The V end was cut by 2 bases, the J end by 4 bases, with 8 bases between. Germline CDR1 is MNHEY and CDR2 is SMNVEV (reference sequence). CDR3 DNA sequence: TGTGCCAGCAGTTTAGTAAGAGGCTATGGCTACACCTTC. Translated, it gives CASSLVRGYGYTF.

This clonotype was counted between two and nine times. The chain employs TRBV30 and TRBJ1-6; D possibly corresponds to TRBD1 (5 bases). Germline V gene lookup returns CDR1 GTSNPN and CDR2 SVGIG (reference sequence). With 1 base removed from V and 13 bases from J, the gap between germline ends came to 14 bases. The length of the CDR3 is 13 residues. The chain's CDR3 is CAWSAGAGAPLHF. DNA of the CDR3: TGTGCCTGGAGTGCCGGGGCTGGGGCTCCCCTCCACTTT.

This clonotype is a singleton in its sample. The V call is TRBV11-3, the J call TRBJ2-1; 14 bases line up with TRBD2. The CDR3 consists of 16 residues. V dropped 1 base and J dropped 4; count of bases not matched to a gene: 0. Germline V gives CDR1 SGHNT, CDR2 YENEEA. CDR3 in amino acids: CASSLGTSGRYNEQFF. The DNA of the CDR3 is TGTGCCAGCAGCTTAGGGACTAGCGGGAGGTACAATGAGCAGTTCTTC.

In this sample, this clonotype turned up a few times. The CDR3 nucleotides read TGTGCCAGCAGTTTCGGACTAGCGGGGAAGGAGCAGTACTTC. This translates into CASSFGLAGKEQYF. V gene TRBV2 combines with J gene TRBJ2-7, with TRBD2 matching 12 bases. The CDR3 sequence is 14 residues long. The junction had 6 bases not matched to a gene; V was cut back by 5 bases and J by 7 bases. Germline V gene sequence: CDR1 SNHLY, CDR2 FYNNEI.

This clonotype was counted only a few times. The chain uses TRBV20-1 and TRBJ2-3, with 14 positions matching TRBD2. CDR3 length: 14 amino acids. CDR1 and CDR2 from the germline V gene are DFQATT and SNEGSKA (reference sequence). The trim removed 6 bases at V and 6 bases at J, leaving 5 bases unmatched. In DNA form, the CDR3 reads TGCAGTGCAAGGACTAGCGGGAGGCGCGATACGCAGTATTTT. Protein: CSARTSGRRDTQYF.

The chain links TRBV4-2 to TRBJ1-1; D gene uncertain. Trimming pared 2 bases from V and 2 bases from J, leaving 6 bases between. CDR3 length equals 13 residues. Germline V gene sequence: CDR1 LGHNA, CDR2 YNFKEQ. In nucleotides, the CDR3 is TGTGCCAGCAGCCAACAGCCTAACACTGAAGCTTTCTTT. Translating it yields CASSQQPNTEAFF.

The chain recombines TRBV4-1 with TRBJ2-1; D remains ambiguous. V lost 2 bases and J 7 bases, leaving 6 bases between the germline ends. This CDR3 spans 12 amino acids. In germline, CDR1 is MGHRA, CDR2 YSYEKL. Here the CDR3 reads CASSQTENEQFF. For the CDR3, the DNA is TGCGCCAGCAGCCAAACGGAGAATGAGCAGTTCTTC.

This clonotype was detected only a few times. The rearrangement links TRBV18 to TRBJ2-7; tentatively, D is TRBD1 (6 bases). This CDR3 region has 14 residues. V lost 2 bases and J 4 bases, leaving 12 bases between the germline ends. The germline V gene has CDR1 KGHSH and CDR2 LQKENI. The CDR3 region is CASSPGRGHYEQYF. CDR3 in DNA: TGTGCCAGCTCACCAGGCAGGGGTCATTACGAGCAGTACTTC.

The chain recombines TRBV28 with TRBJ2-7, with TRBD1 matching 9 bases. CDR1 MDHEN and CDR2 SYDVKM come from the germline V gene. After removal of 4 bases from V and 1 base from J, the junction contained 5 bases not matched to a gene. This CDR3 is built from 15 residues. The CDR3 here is CASSSPGTGSYEQYF. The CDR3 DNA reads TGTGCCAGCAGTTCACCCGGGACAGGGTCCTACGAGCAGTACTTC.

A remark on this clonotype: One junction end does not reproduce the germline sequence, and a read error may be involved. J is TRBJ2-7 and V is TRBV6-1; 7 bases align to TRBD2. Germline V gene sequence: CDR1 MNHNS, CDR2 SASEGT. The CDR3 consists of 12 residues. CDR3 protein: CASSEADPAGDF. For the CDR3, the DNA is TGTGCCAGCAGTGAAGCTGACCCCGCGGGGGACTTC.

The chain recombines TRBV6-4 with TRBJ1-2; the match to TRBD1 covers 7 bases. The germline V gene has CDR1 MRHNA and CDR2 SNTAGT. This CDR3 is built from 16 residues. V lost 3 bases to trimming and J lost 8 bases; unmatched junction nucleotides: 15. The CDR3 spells CASSESEATGVLGYTF. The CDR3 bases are TGTGCCAGCAGTGAAAGCGAGGCAACAGGGGTTCTAGGCTACACCTTC.

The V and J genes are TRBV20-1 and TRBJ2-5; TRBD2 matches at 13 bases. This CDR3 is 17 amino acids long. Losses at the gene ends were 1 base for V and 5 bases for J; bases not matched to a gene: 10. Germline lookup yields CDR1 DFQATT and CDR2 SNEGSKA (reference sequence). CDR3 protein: CSARAGLAGVYTETQYF. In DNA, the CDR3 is TGCAGTGCTAGAGCAGGACTAGCGGGAGTGTATACGGAGACCCAGTACTTC.

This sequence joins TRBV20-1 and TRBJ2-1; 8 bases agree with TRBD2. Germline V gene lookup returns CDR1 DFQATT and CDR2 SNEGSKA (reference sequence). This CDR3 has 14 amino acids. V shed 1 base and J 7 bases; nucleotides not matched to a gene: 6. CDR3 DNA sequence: TGCAGTGCTAGAGGCGGGAGGATAGAGAATGAGCAGTTCTTC. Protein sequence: CSARGGRIENEQFF.

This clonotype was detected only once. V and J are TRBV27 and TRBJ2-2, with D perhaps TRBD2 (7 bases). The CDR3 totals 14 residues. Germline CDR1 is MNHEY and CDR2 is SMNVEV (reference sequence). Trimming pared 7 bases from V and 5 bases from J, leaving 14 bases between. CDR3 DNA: TGTGCCAGCAAGAGGGGGGGAACAACCGGGGAGCTGTTTTTT. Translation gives CASKRGGTTGELFF.

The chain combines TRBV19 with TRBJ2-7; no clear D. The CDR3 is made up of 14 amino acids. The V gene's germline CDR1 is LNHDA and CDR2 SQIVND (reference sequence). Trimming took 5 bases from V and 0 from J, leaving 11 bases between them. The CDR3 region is CASSPKRHSYEQYF. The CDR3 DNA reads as TGTGCCAGTAGTCCCAAACGTCACTCCTACGAGCAGTACTTC.

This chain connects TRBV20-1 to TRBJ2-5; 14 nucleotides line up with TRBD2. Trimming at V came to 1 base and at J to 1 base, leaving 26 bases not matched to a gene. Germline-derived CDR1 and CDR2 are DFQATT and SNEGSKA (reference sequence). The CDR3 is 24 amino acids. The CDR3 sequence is CSARAPRFWVEGTSGSFFQETQYF. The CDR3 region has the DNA TGCAGTGCTAGAGCCCCCCGTTTTTGGGTCGAAGGGACTAGCGGGAGTTTTTTCCAAGAGACCCAGTACTTC.

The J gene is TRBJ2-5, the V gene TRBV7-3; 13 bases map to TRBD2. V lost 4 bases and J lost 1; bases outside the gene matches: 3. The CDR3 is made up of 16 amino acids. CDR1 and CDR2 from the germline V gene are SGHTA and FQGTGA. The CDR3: CASSSGTSGVQETQYF. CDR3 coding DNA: TGTGCCAGCAGCTCCGGGACTAGCGGGGTCCAAGAGACCCAGTACTTC.

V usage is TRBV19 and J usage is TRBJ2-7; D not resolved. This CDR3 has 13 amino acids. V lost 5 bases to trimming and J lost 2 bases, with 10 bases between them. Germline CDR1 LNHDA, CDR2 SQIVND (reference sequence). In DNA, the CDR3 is TGTGCCAGTAGTCTCTCGGCGGCCTACGAGCAGTACTTC. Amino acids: CASSLSAAYEQYF.

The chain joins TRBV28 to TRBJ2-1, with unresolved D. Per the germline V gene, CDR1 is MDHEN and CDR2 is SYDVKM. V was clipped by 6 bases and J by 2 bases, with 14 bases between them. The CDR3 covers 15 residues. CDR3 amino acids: CASSQATVAYNEQFF. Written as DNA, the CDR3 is TGTGCCAGCAGCCAAGCAACTGTAGCCTACAATGAGCAGTTCTTC.

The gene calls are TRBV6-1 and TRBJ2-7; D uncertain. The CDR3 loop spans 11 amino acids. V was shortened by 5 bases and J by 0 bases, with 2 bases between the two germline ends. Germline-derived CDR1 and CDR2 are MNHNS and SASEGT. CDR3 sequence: CASSPSYEQYF. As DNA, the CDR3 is TGTGCCAGCAGTCCCTCCTACGAGCAGTACTTC.

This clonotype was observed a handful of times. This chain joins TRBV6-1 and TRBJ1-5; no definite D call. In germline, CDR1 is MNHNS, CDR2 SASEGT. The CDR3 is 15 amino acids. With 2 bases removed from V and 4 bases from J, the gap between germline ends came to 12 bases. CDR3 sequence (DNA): TGTGCCAGCAGTGAAATAGGAGGGCGGAATCAGCCCCAGCATTTT. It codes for CASSEIGGRNQPQHF.

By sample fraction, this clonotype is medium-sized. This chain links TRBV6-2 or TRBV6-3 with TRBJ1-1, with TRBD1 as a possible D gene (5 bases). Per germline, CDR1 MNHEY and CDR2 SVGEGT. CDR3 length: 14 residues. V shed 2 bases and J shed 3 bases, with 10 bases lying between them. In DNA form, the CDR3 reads TGTGCCAGCAGTTACAGGGGAGGGGACACTGAAGCTTTCTTT. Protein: CASSYRGGDTEAFF.